The entry below describes one T cell receptor beta chain. Its antigen is currently unknown. This table comes from immunoSEQ multiplex PCR, and its TCRdb copy is limited to in-frame clones, with some not included. The repertoire holds about 140,000 clones, with around 91% as singletons. Per the germline V gene, CDR1 is MDHEN and CDR2 is SYDVKM. There are 13 residues in the CDR3. Trimming took off 5 bases at V and 4 bases at J, with 12 bases between the two ends. This specimen comes from a study of T cell responses to AZD1222 COVID-19 vaccine. Study overall: Combined were second doses at about 4 or about 12 weeks.

General study results and limits: The donor cohort was predominantly white British with a female majority, and clonal diversity may have been underestimated.

The clonotype comes from an adult in good health. The rearrangement uses TRBV28 and TRBJ2-7; D ambiguous. The starting material was peripheral blood, obtained on day 0 of AZD1222 vaccination. The CDR3 coding sequence is TGTGCCAGCAGTATTGGCGTCGGGTACGAGCAGTACTTC. Its translation: CASSIGVGYEQYF.